The sequence of this TCR beta chain was determined in a study of T cell responses to AZD1222 COVID-19 vaccine. Some clones are missing from TCRdb's copy, which holds only in-frame ones; the method was immunoSEQ multiplex PCR. The data contain roughly 99,000 clones, about nine tenths of them singletons. The CDR3 extends over 15 amino acids. Looked up from germline, CDR1 is SEHNR and CDR2 is FQNEAQ (reference sequence). Trimming at V came to 6 bases and at J to 4 bases, leaving 7 bases not matched to a gene. Sequenced material: peripheral blood, taken 28 days after the second AZD1222 dose. V is TRBV7-9 and J is TRBJ1-3, with TRBD1 matching over 9 bases. This sequence originates from an adult who received the AZD1222 COVID-19 vaccine. The CDR3 region has the DNA TGTGCCAGCAGGGGGCCGGGACAGGGCGGAAACACCATATATTTT. This encodes CASRGPGQGGNTIYF.